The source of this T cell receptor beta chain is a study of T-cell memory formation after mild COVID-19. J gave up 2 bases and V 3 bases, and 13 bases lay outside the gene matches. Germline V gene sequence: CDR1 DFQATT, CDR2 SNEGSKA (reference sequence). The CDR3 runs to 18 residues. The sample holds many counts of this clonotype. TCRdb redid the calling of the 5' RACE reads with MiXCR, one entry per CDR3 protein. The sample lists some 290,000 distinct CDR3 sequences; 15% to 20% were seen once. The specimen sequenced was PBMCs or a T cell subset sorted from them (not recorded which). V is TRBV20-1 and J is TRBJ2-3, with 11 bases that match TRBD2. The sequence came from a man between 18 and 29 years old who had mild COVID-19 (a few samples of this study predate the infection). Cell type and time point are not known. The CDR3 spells CSASPPQASGGLTDTQYF. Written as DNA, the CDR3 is TGCAGTGCTAGTCCCCCGCAGGCTAGCGGGGGGCTCACAGATACGCAGTATTTT.